The entry below describes one T cell receptor (beta chain). Its antigen is undetermined. This record belongs to a study of identical twins. Notes on the study in general: Out-of-frame alpha sequences common to twins exhibited a surplus of low generation probability.

The V end lost 3 bases, the J end lost 4 bases, and 15 bases lay between the germline ends. The CDR3 is 15 residues long. Germline V gives CDR1 MNHEY, CDR2 SVGAGI. TCRdb recomputed calls from the 5' RACE reads with MiXCR, one row per CDR3 protein. The sample records 600,000 to 850,000 distinct CDR3 sequences, roughly 18% being singletons. The same sample was also used in a study of T cells expressing NK-cell markers.

This receptor was identified in a woman in her late teens or twenties in good health. Sequenced: PBMCs. The chain is built from TRBV6-5 and TRBJ1-2, with a possible D match to TRBD1 (5 bases). The CDR3 DNA is TGTGCCAGCAGTTATTCCGGGAGGGGCTCCTATGGCTACACCTTC. As protein: CASSYSGRGSYGYTF.